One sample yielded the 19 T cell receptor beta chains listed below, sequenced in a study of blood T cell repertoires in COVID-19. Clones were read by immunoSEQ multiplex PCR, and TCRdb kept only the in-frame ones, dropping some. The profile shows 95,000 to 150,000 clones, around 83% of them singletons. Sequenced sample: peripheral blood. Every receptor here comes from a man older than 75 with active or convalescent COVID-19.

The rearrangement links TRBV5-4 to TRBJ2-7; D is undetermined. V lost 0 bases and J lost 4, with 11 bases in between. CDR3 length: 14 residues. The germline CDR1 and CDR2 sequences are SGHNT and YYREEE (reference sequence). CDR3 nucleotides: TGTGCCAGCAGCTTGGGAGGTGGTGGATACGAGCAGTACTTC. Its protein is CASSLGGGGYEQYF.

Here the CDR3 DNA reads TGTGCCAGCAGTCCACAGGTTAGCAATCAGCCCCAGCATTTT. It specifies CASSPQVSNQPQHF. The chain links TRBV2 to TRBJ1-5; D might be TRBD1 (5 bases). This CDR3 has 14 residues. Germline loops: CDR1 SNHLY, CDR2 FYNNEI. Trimming removed 5 bases from V and 0 bases from J, with 8 bases in between.

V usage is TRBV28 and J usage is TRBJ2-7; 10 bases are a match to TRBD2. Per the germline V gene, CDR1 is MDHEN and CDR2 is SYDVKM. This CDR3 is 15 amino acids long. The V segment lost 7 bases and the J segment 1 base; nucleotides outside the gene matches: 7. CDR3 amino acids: CASIIAGGTSYEQYF. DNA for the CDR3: TGTGCCAGCATTATAGCGGGGGGAACGTCCTACGAGCAGTACTTC.

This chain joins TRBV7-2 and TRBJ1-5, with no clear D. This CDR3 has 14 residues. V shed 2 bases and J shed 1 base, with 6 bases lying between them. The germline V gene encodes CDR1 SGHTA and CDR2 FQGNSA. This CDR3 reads CASSLSSSNQPQHF. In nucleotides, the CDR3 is TGTGCCAGCAGCTTATCTTCGAGCAATCAGCCCCAGCATTTT. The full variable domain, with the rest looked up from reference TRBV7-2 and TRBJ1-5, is GAGVSQSPSNKVTEKGKDVELRCDPISGHTALYWYRQSLGQGLEFLIYFQGNSAPDKSGLPSDRFSAERTGGSVSTLTIQRTQQEDSAVYLCASSLSSSNQPQHFGDGTRLSIL.

The DNA of the CDR3 is TGTGCCAGCAGCTATGACAGGAGATACACAGATACGCAGTATTTT. Its protein product is CASSYDRRYTDTQYF. J is TRBJ2-3 and V is TRBV27; possible D gene TRBD1, 6 bases. CDR3 length equals 15 residues. Trimming took 6 bases from V and 2 from J, leaving 15 bases between them. CDR1 and CDR2 from the germline V gene are MNHEY and SMNVEV (reference sequence).

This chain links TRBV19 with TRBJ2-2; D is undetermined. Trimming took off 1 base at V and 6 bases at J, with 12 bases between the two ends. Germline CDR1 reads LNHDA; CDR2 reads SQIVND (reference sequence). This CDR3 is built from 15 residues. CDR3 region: CASSIVGPGPGELFF. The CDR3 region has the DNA TGTGCCAGTAGTATAGTTGGCCCAGGCCCCGGGGAGCTGTTTTTT.

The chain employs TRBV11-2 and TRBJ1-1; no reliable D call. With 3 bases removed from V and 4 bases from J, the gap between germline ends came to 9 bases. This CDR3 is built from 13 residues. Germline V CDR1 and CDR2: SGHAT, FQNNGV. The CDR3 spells CASSFGEGTEAFF. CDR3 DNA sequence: TGTGCCAGCAGCTTCGGGGAGGGCACTGAAGCTTTCTTT.

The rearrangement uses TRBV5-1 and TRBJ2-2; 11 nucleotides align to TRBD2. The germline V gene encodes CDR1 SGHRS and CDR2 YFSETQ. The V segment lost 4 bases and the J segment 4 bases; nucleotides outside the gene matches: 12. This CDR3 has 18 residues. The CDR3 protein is CASSKFSGGAGGTGELFF. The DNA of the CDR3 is TGCGCCAGCAGCAAATTTAGCGGGGGGGCCGGCGGCACCGGGGAGCTGTTTTTT.

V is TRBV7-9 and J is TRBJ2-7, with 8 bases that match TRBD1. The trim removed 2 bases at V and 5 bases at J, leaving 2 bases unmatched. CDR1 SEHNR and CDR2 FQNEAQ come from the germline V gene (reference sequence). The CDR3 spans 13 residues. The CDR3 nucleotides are TGTGCCAGCAGCTTACAGGGGGCTGACGAGCAGTACTTC. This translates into CASSLQGADEQYF.

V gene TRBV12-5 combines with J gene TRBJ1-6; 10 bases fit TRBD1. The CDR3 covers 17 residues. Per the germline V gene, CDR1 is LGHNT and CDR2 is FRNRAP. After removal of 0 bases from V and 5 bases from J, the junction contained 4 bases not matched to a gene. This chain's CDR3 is CASGLVKGQGNNSPLHF. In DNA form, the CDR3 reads TGTGCTAGTGGTTTGGTAAAGGGACAGGGGAATAATTCACCCCTCCACTTT.

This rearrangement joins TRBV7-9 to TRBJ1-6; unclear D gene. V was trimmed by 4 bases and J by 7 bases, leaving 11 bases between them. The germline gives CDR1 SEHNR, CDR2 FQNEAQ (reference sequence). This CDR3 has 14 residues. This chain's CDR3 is CASSSVIGNSPLHF. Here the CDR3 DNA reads TGTGCCAGCAGCTCTGTTATTGGCAATTCACCCCTCCACTTT.

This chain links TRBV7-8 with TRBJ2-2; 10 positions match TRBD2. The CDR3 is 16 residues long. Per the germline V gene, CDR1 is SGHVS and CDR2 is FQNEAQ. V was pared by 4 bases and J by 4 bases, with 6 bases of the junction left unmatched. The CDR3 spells CASSSLAGGPTGELFF. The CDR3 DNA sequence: TGTGCCAGCAGCTCATTAGCGGGGGGACCCACCGGGGAGCTGTTTTTT.

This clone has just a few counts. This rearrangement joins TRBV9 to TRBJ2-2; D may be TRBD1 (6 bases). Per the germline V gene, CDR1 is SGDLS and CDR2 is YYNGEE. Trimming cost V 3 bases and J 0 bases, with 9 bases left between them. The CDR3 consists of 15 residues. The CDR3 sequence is CASSAYRANTGELFF. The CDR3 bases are TGTGCCAGCAGCGCCTACAGGGCGAACACCGGGGAGCTGTTTTTT.

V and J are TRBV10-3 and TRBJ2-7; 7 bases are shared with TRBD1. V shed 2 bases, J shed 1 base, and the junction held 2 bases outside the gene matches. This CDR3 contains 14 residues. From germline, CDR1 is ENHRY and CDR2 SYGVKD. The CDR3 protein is CAISETGASYEQYF. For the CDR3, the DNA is TGTGCCATCAGTGAGACAGGGGCGTCCTACGAGCAGTACTTC.

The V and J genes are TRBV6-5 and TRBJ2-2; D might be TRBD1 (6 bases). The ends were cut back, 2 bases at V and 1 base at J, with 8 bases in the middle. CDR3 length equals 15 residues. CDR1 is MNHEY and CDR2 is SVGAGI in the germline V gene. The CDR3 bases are TGTGCCAGCAGTTACCAGACAGGGAACACCGGGGAGCTGTTTTTT. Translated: CASSYQTGNTGELFF.

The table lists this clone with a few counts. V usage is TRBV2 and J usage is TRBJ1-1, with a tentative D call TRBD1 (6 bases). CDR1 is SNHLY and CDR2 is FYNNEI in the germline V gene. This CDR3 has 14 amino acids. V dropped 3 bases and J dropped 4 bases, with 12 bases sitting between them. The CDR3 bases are TGTGCCAGCAGTGAGGGGGCCCTAGGCACTGAAGCTTTCTTT. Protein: CASSEGALGTEAFF.

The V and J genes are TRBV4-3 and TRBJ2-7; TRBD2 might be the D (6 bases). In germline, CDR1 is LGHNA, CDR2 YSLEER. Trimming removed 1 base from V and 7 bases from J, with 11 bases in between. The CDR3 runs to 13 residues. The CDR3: CASSQGGRGEQYF. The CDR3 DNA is TGCGCCAGCAGCCAAGGAGGTCGGGGGGAGCAGTACTTC.

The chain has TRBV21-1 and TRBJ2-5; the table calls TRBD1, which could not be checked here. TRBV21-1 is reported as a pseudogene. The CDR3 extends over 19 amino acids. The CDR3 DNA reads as TGTGCCAGCAGGCGATTGAAGAGGGTAAGGGGGCGCGGATTAGAGACCCAGTACTTC. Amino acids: CASRRLKRVRGRGLETQYF.

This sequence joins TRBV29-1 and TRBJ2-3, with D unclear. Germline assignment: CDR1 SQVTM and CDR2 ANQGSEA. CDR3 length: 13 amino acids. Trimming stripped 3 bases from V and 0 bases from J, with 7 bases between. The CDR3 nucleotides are TGCAGCGTTGAGAGCCCTAGCACAGATACGCAGTATTTT. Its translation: CSVESPSTDTQYF.